The clone carrying this TCR beta chain was seen a handful of times. Its antigen remains unknown. A universal primer site and UMIs were added as TCR cDNA was made by 5'RACE template switching. TCRdb fed the 5' RACE reads into MiXCR, producing one record per CDR3 protein. The sample holds some 400,000 distinct CDR3 sequences, approximately 19% seen once. This specimen comes from a study of T cells after yellow fever vaccination. Study-wide results and caveats: The study found a weaker secondary response that peaked faster, day 5 versus 15. Primary-vaccination clones mostly resurfaced post-booster (about 96% CD4, approximately 89% CD8). Researchers cautioned that FACS-sorted repertoires could harbor abundant clonotypes contaminating from the bulk population.

Trimming shortened V by 1 base and J by 6 bases, and 14 bases separated the two germline ends. Germline V gene lookup returns CDR1 SGHRS and CDR2 YFSETQ. The CDR3 loop spans 15 amino acids. Sequencing was performed on PBMCs, taken before the yellow fever booster vaccination. The chain carries TRBV5-1 and TRBJ2-1; tentative D call: TRBD2 (7 bases). The TCR was taken from a man aged 18-30 years who received the YFV17D yellow fever vaccine. Here the CDR3 reads CASSLSGGPSNEQFF. The CDR3 DNA reads TGCGCCAGCAGCTTGTCGGGGGGCCCTAGCAATGAGCAGTTCTTC.